The 29 T cell receptor beta chains reported below all come from one sample, sequenced in a study of shared clonotypes between healthy human individuals. Libraries were prepared by immunoSEQ multiplex PCR; TCRdb keeps only in-frame clonotypes and omits some of them. This sample carries about 990,000 clones, around 82% of them seen once, and the ten largest clones take around 0.61%. The sample comprised memory CD4+ T cells from PBMCs. Subset denoted: CD45RA-negative fraction. Receptors originate from a young man in good health. Some clones in this sample may be carry-over from other donors' samples.

V usage is TRBV28 and J usage is TRBJ2-1; no firm D call. Trimming cost V 8 bases and J 0 bases, with 14 bases left between them. The CDR3 is 15 amino acids. CDR1 is MDHEN, CDR2 SYDVKM, per germline. The CDR3 sequence: CASSNRVSSYNEQFF. Here the CDR3 DNA reads TGTGCCAGCTCCAACCGGGTAAGCTCCTACAATGAGCAGTTCTTC.

V usage is TRBV7-9 and J usage is TRBJ2-3, with D unclear. The CDR3 runs 16 residues. Germline V gene sequence: CDR1 SEHNR, CDR2 FQNEAQ (reference sequence). The ends were cut back, 3 bases at V and 0 bases at J, with 13 bases in the middle. CDR3 amino acids: CASSFFLDPSTDTQYF. CDR3 bases: TGTGCCAGCAGCTTTTTCCTGGACCCAAGCACAGATACGCAGTATTTT.

This chain connects TRBV10-3 to TRBJ2-7; 8 bases match TRBD2. This CDR3 is built from 14 residues. Germline assignment: CDR1 ENHRY and CDR2 SYGVKD. Trimming removed 5 bases from V and 3 bases from J; junction bases left unmatched: 6. The CDR3 nucleotides are TGTGCCATCAGTAAGACTAGCGTACTCTACGAGCAGTACTTC. Its protein product is CAISKTSVLYEQYF.

Comments on this clone: One end of the junction fails to match germline, which may point to a read error. The genes are TRBV29-1 and TRBJ1-1; 7 bases are shared with TRBD1. The CDR3 totals 10 residues. In germline, CDR1 is SQVTM, CDR2 ANQGSEA. As DNA, the CDR3 is TGCAGCGTAGAAGACAGGGCGGCTTTCTTT. It yields the protein CSVEDRAAFF. The full variable domain, in which reference TRBV29-1 and TRBJ1-1 provide the parts outside the CDR3, is SAVISQKPSRDICQRGTSLTIQCQVDSQVTMMFWYRQQPGQSLTLIATANQGSEATYESGFVIDKFPISRPNLTFSTLTVSNMSPEDSSIYLCSVEDRAAFFGQGTRLTVV.

The chain uses TRBV15 and TRBJ2-2; D not resolved. V was cut by 3 bases and J by 6 bases, with 11 bases left in between. CDR1 LNHNV and CDR2 YYDKDF come from the germline V gene (reference sequence). The CDR3 has 14 residues. CDR3 DNA: TGTGCCACCAGCAGCCAAATAACCGCCGGGGAGCTGTTTTTT. It encodes CATSSQITAGELFF. Complete variable domain (other parts from reference TRBV15 and TRBJ2-2): DAMVIQNPRYQVTQFGKPVTLSCSQTLNHNVMYWYQQKSSQAPKLLFHYYDKDFNNEADTPDNFQSRRPNTSFCFLDIRSPGLGDTAMYLCATSSQITAGELFFGEGSRLTVL.

The J gene is TRBJ2-2, the V gene TRBV7-3, with D perhaps matching TRBD1 (6 bases). Between the trimmed V and J ends, which lost 5 bases and 4 bases, there was a span of 14 bases. Germline V gene data show CDR1 as SGHTA and CDR2 as FQGTGA. CDR3 size: 15 residues. In DNA, the CDR3 is TGTGCCAGCAGCCGATCAAGACAGGCCACCGGGGAGCTGTTTTTT. Amino acid sequence: CASSRSRQATGELFF.

The J gene is TRBJ1-2, the V gene TRBV21-1; the tabulated D call, TRBD1, remains unverified against the DNA. TRBV21-1 is termed a pseudogene. The CDR3 runs 14 residues. CDR3 residues: CASSKEQGEDGYTF. The CDR3 DNA sequence: TGTGCCAGCAGCAAAGAACAGGGGGAGGATGGCTACACCTTC.

This clone turned up a few times. The chain has TRBV7-2 and TRBJ1-5; possible D gene TRBD1, 6 bases. The CDR3 extends over 13 amino acids. V lost 1 base and J 12 bases, leaving 13 bases between the germline ends. Germline CDR1 and CDR2: SGHTA and FQGNSA. The CDR3 sequence is CASSLGIDRIQHF. As DNA, the CDR3 is TGTGCCAGCAGCTTAGGAATTGACAGGATCCAGCATTTT.

This chain connects TRBV4-1 to TRBJ2-1; TRBD1 is a possible D gene (5 bases). V was trimmed by 0 bases and J by 5 bases, leaving 14 bases between them. The CDR3 runs 16 residues. Germline V gives CDR1 MGHRA, CDR2 YSYEKL. CDR3 in amino acids: CASSQDAGKAHNEQFF. The CDR3 nucleotides are TGCGCCAGCAGCCAAGATGCAGGGAAGGCCCACAATGAGCAGTTCTTC.

This clone was observed a few times. CDR3 in amino acids: CASSLVRREAEQYF. As DNA, the CDR3 is TGTGCCAGCAGCTTAGTGAGACGTGAGGCAGAGCAGTACTTC. This chain links TRBV11-1 with TRBJ2-7; D is unresolved. This CDR3 is 14 amino acids long. Germline V lookup: CDR1 SGHAT, CDR2 FQDESV (reference sequence). Trimming cost V 1 base and J 7 bases, with 14 bases left between them. The full variable domain, completed using reference TRBV11-1 and TRBJ2-7, is EAEVAQSPRYKITEKSQAVAFWCDPISGHATLYWYRQILGQGPELLVQFQDESVVDDSQLPKDRFSAERLKGVDSTLKIQPAELGDSAMYLCASSLVRREAEQYFGPGTRLTVT.

This clone was recorded once. The V and J genes are TRBV11-2 and TRBJ2-7; 7 nucleotides align to TRBD1. Germline V gene data show CDR1 as SGHAT and CDR2 as FQNNGV. Trimming removed 7 bases from V and 2 bases from J; junction bases left unmatched: 11. The CDR3 extends over 15 amino acids. In DNA, the CDR3 is TGTGCCAGCACCAGCTTTTGGACAGGAGCCTACGAGCAGTACTTC. This sequence encodes CASTSFWTGAYEQYF.

Worth noting for this clone: A far bigger clonotype differs at one base, so this is likely a read error. This CDR3 is also generated by other DNA sequences in the sample. The chain carries TRBV4-3 and TRBJ1-2; TRBD1 matches at 7 bases. Looked up from germline, CDR1 is LGHNA and CDR2 is YSLEER. Trimming took 0 bases from V and 6 from J; bases not matched to a gene: 10. The CDR3 is 16 amino acids. The CDR3 region is CASSQESDRDIHGYTF. The CDR3 DNA is TGCGCCAGCAGCCAAGAATCCGACAGGGACATCCATGGCTACACCTTC.

The chain uses TRBV19 and TRBJ2-5; 8 bases match TRBD2. Per the germline V gene, CDR1 is LNHDA and CDR2 is SQIVND (reference sequence). The CDR3 contains 15 residues. J was trimmed by 2 bases and V by 6 bases; bases with no gene match: 8. The DNA for the CDR3 is TGTGCCAGTAGCACCGGGCGGGAGGTGCAAGAGACCCAGTACTTC. Translation gives CASSTGREVQETQYF.

The chain links TRBV5-1 to TRBJ2-1, with a possible D match to TRBD1 (5 bases). The CDR3 length is 16 residues. Germline-derived CDR1 and CDR2 are SGHRS and YFSETQ. V shed 0 bases and J shed 0 bases, with 10 bases lying between them. Here the CDR3 DNA reads TGCGCCAGCAGCTTGGCGGGCGACAGCTCCTACAATGAGCAGTTCTTC. It encodes CASSLAGDSSYNEQFF.

The chain uses TRBV15 and TRBJ1-1; 8 bases line up with TRBD1. This CDR3 is 16 amino acids long. Germline loops: CDR1 LNHNV, CDR2 YYDKDF (reference sequence). V was clipped by 0 bases and J by 5 bases; unmatched bases: 8. CDR3 coding DNA: TGTGCCACCAGCAGAGAAAGGCAGGGGGCGGGGACTGAAGCTTTCTTT. The encoded protein is CATSRERQGAGTEAFF.

This clone was found a few times. The sample has other DNA sequences that encode this CDR3 too. The chain uses TRBV7-9 and TRBJ1-5; the D is unclear. V lost 1 base, J lost 4 bases, and 5 bases lay in between. Looked up from germline, CDR1 is SEHNR and CDR2 is FQNEAQ (reference sequence). The CDR3 is 13 amino acids. The CDR3 DNA reads as TGTGCCAGCAGCTTAGATTCGAATCAGCCCCAGCATTTT. As protein: CASSLDSNQPQHF. Combining the CDR3 with reference TRBV7-9 and TRBJ1-5 gives the whole variable domain DTGVSQNPRHKITKRGQNVTFRCDPISEHNRLYWYRQTLGQGPEFLTYFQNEAQLEKSRLLSDRFSAERPKGSFSTLEIQRTEQGDSAMYLCASSLDSNQPQHFGDGTRLSIL.

To note about this clone: With a far larger clone one base away, a read error is the likely cause. At the DNA level, this CDR3 is encoded by other sequences in the same sample as well. The V gene is TRBV2, the J gene TRBJ1-1; TRBD1 matches at 7 bases. Germline V lookup: CDR1 SNHLY, CDR2 FYNNEI. The CDR3 has 13 residues. Trimming cost V 9 bases and J 4 bases; bases outside gene matches: 8. The CDR3 coding sequence is TGTGCCAGTAGCCCTGACAGGGTCACTGAAGCTTTCTTT. This sequence encodes CASSPDRVTEAFF.

The chain has TRBV9 and TRBJ1-1; the D is unclear. V was clipped by 3 bases and J by 0 bases, with 6 bases between them. The CDR3 loop spans 13 amino acids. CDR1 SGDLS and CDR2 YYNGEE come from the germline V gene. The CDR3, as DNA: TGTGCCAGCAGCGCCCAAATGAACACTGAAGCTTTCTTT. Translated: CASSAQMNTEAFF.

The rearrangement uses TRBV7-2 and TRBJ2-7; D remains unclear. CDR1 and CDR2 from the germline V gene are SGHTA and FQGNSA. The CDR3 length is 13 residues. V was clipped by 2 bases and J by 1 base, with 6 bases between them. CDR3 sequence: CASSLYSSYEQYF. In DNA form, the CDR3 reads TGTGCCAGCAGCTTATATAGTTCCTACGAGCAGTACTTC.

About this clone itself: The same CDR3 can be traced to other DNA sequences in this sample. The CDR3 DNA follows: TGTGCCAGCTCACCCCCCAGCACAGATACGCAGTATTTT. This gives the protein CASSPPSTDTQYF. This chain connects TRBV18 to TRBJ2-3; D ambiguous. V was shortened by 3 bases and J by 0 bases, with 4 bases between the two germline ends. This CDR3 spans 13 amino acids. CDR1 KGHSH and CDR2 LQKENI come from the germline V gene.

CDR3 in DNA: TGTGCCAGCAGCTTAGATTCGGGACAGGGCAGAAGGCGAGAGCAGTACTTC. This sequence encodes CASSLDSGQGRRREQYF. The chain has TRBV11-3 and TRBJ2-7, with 9 positions matching TRBD1. V trimming: 0 bases; J trimming: 7 bases; junction bases outside the gene matches: 13. The germline CDR1 and CDR2 sequences are SGHNT and YENEEA. CDR3 length equals 17 residues.

This clone was seen only once. The CDR3 spells CASSLVQPGSYEQYF. CDR3 coding DNA: TGTGCCAGCAGCTTAGTCCAACCCGGCTCCTACGAGCAGTACTTC. The J gene is TRBJ2-7, the V gene TRBV7-9; D is uncertain. The CDR3 sequence is 15 residues long. In germline, CDR1 is SEHNR, CDR2 FQNEAQ (reference sequence). Trimming cost V 1 base and J 0 bases, with 10 bases left between them.

This rearrangement joins TRBV15 to TRBJ2-3, with unresolved D. Trimming left V 3 bases short and J 1 base short, with 11 bases between. The CDR3 consists of 15 residues. Germline CDR1 and CDR2: LNHNV and YYDKDF (reference sequence). The CDR3 nucleotides read TGTGCCACCAGCAGGGGGTCCTACGGCACAGATACGCAGTATTTT. Amino acids: CATSRGSYGTDTQYF.

This clone was found once. The V and J genes are TRBV2 and TRBJ1-2; D perhaps matches TRBD1 (6 bases). The CDR3 is made up of 13 amino acids. Germline assignment: CDR1 SNHLY and CDR2 FYNNEI. Trimming pared 7 bases from V and 5 bases from J, leaving 14 bases between. The CDR3 DNA reads TGTGCCAGCACTGGGCAGGGGCTATATGGCTACACCTTC. Translated, it gives CASTGQGLYGYTF.

This chain connects TRBV5-1 to TRBJ1-2, with a possible D match to TRBD1 (6 bases). This CDR3 spans 14 amino acids. The V gene lost 5 bases and the J gene lost 8 bases, with 19 bases spanning the gap. From germline, CDR1 is SGHRS and CDR2 YFSETQ. The CDR3 bases are TGCGCCAGCAGAGAAAGTTACAGGGTAGGGGGCTACACCTTC. Its translation is CASRESYRVGGYTF.

The rearrangement joins TRBV7-2 to TRBJ2-7; D is unclear. This CDR3 comprises 14 residues. Germline lookup yields CDR1 SGHTA and CDR2 FQGNSA. V was shortened by 3 bases and J by 4 bases, with 13 bases between the two germline ends. The CDR3 spells CASSFTSGVYEQYF. CDR3 nucleotides: TGTGCCAGCAGCTTTACCTCAGGTGTGTACGAGCAGTACTTC. The variable domain in full, completed from reference TRBV7-2 and TRBJ2-7, reads GAGVSQSPSNKVTEKGKDVELRCDPISGHTALYWYRQSLGQGLEFLIYFQGNSAPDKSGLPSDRFSAERTGGSVSTLTIQRTQQEDSAVYLCASSFTSGVYEQYFGPGTRLTVT.

This clone was recorded a few times. V and J are TRBV11-2 and TRBJ2-3, with no clear D. Looked up from germline, CDR1 is SGHAT and CDR2 is FQNNGV. V was cut by 3 bases and J by 5 bases, with 3 bases left in between. The CDR3 sequence is 11 residues long. CDR3 residues: CASSLLDTQYF. DNA for the CDR3: TGTGCCAGCAGCTTGCTAGATACGCAGTATTTT.

The chain carries TRBV7-9 and TRBJ1-2; D uncertain. The CDR3 is made up of 13 amino acids. Trimming removed 2 bases at V and 4 bases at J, with 8 bases between. Germline CDR1 is SEHNR and CDR2 is FQNEAQ (reference sequence). As DNA, the CDR3 is TGTGCCAGCAGCTTATCACTGGGCTATGGCTACACCTTC. This sequence encodes CASSLSLGYGYTF.

The CDR3 bases are TGTGCCAGCAGCCAAGTCCCCTTCTCCTTAACCTACGAGCAGTACTTC. Amino acids: CASSQVPFSLTYEQYF. J is TRBJ2-7 and V is TRBV14; D is ambiguous. Germline loops: CDR1 SGHDN, CDR2 FVKESK. The CDR3 totals 16 residues. V gave up 1 base and J gave up 2 bases, with 15 bases separating them.